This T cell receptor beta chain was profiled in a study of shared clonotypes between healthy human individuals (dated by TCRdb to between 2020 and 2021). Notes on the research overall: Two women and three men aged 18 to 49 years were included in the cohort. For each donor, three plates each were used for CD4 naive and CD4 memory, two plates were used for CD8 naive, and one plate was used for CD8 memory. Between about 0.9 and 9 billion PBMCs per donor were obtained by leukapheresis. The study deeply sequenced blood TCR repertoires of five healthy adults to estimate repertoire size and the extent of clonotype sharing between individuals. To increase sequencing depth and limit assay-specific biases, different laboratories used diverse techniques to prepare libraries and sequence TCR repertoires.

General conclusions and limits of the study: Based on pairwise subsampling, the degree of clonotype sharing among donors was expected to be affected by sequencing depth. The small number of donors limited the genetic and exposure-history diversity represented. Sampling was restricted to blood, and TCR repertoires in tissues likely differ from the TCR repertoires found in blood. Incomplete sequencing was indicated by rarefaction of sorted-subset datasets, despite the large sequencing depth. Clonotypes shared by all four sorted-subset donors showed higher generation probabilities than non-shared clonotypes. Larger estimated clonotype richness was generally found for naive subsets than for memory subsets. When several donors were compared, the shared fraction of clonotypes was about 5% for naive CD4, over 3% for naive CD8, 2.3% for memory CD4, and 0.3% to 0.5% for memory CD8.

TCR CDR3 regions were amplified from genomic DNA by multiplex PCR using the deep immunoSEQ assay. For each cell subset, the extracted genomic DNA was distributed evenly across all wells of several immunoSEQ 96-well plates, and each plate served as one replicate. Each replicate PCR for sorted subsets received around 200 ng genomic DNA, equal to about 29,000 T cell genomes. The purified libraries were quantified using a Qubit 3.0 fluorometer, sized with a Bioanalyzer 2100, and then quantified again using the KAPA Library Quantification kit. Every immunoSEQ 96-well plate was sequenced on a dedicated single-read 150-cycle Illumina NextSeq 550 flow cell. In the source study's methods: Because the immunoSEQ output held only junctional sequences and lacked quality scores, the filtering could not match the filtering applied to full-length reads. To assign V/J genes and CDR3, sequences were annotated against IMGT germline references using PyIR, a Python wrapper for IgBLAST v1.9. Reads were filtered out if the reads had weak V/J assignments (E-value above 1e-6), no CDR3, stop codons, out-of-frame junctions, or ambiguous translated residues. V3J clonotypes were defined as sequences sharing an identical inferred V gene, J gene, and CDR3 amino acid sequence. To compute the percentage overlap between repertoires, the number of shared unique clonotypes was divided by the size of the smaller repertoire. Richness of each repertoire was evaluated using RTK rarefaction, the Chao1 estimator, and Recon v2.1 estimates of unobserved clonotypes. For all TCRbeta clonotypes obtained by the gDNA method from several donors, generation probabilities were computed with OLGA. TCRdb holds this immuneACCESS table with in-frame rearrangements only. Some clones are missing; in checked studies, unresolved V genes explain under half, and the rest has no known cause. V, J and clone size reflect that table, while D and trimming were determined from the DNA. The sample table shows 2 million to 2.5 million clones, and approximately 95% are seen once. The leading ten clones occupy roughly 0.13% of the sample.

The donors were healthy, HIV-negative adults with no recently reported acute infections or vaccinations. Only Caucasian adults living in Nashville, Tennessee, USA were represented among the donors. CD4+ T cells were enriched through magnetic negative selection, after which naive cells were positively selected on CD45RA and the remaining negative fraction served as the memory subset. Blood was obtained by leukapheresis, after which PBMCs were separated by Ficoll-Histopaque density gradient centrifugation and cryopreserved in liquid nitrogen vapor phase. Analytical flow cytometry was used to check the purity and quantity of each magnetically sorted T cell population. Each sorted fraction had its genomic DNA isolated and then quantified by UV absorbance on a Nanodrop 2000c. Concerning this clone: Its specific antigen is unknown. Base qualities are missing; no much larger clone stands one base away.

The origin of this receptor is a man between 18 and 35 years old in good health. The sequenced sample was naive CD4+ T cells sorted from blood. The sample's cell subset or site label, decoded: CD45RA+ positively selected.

The bases read TGTGCCAGCAGTGAAGATCGCGCAGTCTATGGCTACACCTTC. The translation is CASSEDRAVYGYTF. The V gene is TRBV2 and the J gene is TRBJ1-2; no confident D gene assignment can be made. CDR1 and CDR2 (SNHLY, FYNNEI) derive from the germline V gene. Trimming costs V 1 base and J 4 bases, and their ends lie 10 bases apart. From the cysteine through the phenylalanine, the CDR3 covers 14 amino acids. Of all the DNA, just the CDR3 is kept, 42 bases in frame from base 1. The entire variable domain, with the stretches around the CDR3 drawn from the reference TRBV2 and TRBJ1-2 proteins, is EPEVTQTPSHQVTQMGQEVILRCVPISNHLYFYWYRQILGQKVEFLVSFYNNEISEKSEIFDDQFSVERPDGSNFTLKIRSTKLEDSAMYFCASSEDRAVYGYTFGSGTRLTVV.